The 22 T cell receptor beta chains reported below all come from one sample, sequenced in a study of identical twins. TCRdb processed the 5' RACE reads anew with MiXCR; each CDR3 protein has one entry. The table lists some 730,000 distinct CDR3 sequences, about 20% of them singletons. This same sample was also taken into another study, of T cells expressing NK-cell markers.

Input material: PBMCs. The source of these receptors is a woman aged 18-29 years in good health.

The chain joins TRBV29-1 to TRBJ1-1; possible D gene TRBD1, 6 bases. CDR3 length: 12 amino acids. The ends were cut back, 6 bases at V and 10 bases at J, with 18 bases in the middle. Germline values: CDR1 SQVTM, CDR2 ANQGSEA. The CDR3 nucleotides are TGCAGCGTCGGGGGGGCCATAATTGGAGCTTTCTTT. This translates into CSVGGAIIGAFF. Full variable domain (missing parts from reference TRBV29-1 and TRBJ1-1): SAVISQKPSRDICQRGTSLTIQCQVDSQVTMMFWYRQQPGQSLTLIATANQGSEATYESGFVIDKFPISRPNLTFSTLTVSNMSPEDSSIYLCSVGGAIIGAFFGQGTRLTVV.

CDR3 sequence (DNA): TGCAGTGCTAGAGGGGGCCAGATCACCGGGGAGCTGTTTTTT. Its translation: CSARGGQITGELFF. This chain links TRBV20-1 with TRBJ2-2; TRBD1 might be the D (5 bases). V gave up 1 base and J gave up 4 bases, with 10 bases separating them. CDR1 DFQATT and CDR2 SNEGSKA come from the germline V gene (reference sequence). The CDR3 loop spans 14 amino acids.

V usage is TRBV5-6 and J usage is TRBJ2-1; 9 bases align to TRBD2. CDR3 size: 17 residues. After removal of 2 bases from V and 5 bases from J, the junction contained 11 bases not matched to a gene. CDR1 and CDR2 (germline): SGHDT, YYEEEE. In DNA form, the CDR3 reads TGTGCCAGCAGCTTCGCCCTGGCTAGCGGGATGAACAATGAGCAGTTCTTC. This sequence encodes CASSFALASGMNNEQFF.

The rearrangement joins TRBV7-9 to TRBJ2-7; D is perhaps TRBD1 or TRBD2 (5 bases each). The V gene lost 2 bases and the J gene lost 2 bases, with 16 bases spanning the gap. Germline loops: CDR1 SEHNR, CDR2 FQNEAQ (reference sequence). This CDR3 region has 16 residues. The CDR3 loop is CASSLTAGTGTYEQYF. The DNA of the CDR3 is TGTGCCAGCAGCTTAACGGCCGGGACGGGAACCTACGAGCAGTACTTC.

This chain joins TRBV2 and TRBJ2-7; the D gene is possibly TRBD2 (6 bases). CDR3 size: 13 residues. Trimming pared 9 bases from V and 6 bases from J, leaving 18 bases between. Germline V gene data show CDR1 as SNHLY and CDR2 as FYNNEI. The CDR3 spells CASPGLGRGEQYF. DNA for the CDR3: TGTGCCAGTCCGGGACTCGGCCGGGGCGAGCAGTACTTC. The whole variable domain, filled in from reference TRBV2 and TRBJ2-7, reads EPEVTQTPSHQVTQMGQEVILRCVPISNHLYFYWYRQILGQKVEFLVSFYNNEISEKSEIFDDQFSVERPDGSNFTLKIRSTKLEDSAMYFCASPGLGRGEQYFGPGTRLTVT.

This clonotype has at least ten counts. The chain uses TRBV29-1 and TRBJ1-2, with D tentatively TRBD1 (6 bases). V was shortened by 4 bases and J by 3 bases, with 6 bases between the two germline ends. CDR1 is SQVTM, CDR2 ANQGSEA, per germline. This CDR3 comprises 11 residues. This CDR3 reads CSVGQDYGYTF. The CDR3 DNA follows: TGCAGCGTTGGACAGGACTATGGCTACACCTTC. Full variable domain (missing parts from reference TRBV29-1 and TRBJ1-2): SAVISQKPSRDICQRGTSLTIQCQVDSQVTMMFWYRQQPGQSLTLIATANQGSEATYESGFVIDKFPISRPNLTFSTLTVSNMSPEDSSIYLCSVGQDYGYTFGSGTRLTVV.

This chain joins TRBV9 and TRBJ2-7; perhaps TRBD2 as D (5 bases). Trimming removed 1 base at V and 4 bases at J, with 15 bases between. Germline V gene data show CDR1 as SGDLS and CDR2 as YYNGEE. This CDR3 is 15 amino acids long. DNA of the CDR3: TGTGCCAGCAGCGTAAGACCGCGAGGGCTTTACGAGCAGTACTTC. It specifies CASSVRPRGLYEQYF.

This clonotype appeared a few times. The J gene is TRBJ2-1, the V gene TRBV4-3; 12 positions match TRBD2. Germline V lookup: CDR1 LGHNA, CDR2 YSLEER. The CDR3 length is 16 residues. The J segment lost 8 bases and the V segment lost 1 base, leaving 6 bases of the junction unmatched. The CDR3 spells CASSQGLAGVGHEQFF. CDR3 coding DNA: TGCGCCAGCAGCCAAGGACTAGCGGGAGTAGGCCATGAGCAGTTCTTC.

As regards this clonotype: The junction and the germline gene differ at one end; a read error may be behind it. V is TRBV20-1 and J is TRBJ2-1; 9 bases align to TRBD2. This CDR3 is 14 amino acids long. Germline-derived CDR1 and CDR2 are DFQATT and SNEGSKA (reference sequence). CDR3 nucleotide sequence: TGCAGTGCTCAGGTAGCGGGGGAATACAATGAGCACTTCTTC. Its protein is CSAQVAGEYNEHFF.

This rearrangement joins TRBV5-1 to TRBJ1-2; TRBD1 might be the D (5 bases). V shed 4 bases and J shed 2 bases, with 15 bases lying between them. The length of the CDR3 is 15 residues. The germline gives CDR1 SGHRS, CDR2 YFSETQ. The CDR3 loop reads CASSPGLGRNYGYTF. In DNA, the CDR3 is TGCGCCAGCAGCCCGGGACTGGGGAGGAACTATGGCTACACCTTC.

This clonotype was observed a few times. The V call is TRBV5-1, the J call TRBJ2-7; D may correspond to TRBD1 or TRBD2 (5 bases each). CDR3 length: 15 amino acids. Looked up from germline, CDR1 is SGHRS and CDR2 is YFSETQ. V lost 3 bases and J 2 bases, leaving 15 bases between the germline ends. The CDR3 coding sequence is TGCGCCAGCAGCTACTCCGGGACGGTGGCCTACGAGCAGTACTTC. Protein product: CASSYSGTVAYEQYF.

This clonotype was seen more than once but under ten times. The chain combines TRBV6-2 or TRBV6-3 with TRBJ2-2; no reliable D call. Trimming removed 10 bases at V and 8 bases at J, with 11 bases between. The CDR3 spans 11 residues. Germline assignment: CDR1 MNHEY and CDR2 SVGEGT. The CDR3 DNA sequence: TGTGCCACCTACGTGTCAGGGGAGCTGTTTTTT. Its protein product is CATYVSGELFF.

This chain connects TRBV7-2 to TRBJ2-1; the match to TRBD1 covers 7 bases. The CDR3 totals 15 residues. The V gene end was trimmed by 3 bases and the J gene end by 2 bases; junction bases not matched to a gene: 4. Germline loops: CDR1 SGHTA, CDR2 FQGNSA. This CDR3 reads CASSFDREPYNEQFF. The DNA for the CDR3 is TGTGCCAGCAGCTTCGACAGGGAACCCTACAATGAGCAGTTCTTC.

The CDR3 nucleotides are TGTGCCAGCAGTTCCCCCCGCGGTGGGGCCAACGTCCTGACTTTC. Translated, it gives CASSSPRGGANVLTF. This chain links TRBV6-2 or TRBV6-3 with TRBJ2-6; D is unresolved. Germline CDR1 is MNHEY and CDR2 is SVGEGT. The CDR3 covers 15 residues. Trimming pared 4 bases from V and 3 bases from J, leaving 10 bases between.

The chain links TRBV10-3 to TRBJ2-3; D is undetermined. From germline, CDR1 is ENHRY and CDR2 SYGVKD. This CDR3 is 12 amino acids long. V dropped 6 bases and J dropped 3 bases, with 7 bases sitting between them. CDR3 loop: CAIRGKTDTQYF. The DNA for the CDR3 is TGTGCCATCAGGGGTAAGACAGATACGCAGTATTTT.

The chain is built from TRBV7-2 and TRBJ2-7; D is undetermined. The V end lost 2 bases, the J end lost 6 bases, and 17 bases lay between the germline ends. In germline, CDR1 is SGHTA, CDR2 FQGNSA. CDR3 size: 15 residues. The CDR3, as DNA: TGTGCCAGCAGCTTAATTGGAGCTCGGAGTGGCGAGCAGTACTTC. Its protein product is CASSLIGARSGEQYF.

Here the CDR3 reads CASSLGTKWGDPRNEQFF. The CDR3 coding sequence is TGCGCCAGCAGCTTGGGAACTAAATGGGGGGACCCCAGGAATGAGCAGTTCTTC. The chain joins TRBV5-1 to TRBJ2-1, with a weak D call TRBD2 (6 bases). V was shortened by 0 bases and J by 7 bases, with 23 bases between the two germline ends. The CDR3 covers 18 residues. Germline V gives CDR1 SGHRS, CDR2 YFSETQ.

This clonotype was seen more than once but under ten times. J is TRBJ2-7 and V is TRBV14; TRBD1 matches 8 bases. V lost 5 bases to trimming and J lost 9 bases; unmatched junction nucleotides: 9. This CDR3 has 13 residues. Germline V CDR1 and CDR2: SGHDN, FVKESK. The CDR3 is CASSTGQGSRQYF. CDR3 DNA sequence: TGTGCCAGCAGCACCGGACAGGGTTCGAGGCAGTACTTC.

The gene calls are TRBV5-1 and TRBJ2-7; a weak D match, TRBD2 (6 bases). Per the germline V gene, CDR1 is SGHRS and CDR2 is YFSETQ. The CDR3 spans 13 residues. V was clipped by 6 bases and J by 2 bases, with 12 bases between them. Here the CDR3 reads CASTWEAPYEQYF. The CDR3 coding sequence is TGCGCCAGCACGTGGGAGGCCCCCTACGAGCAGTACTTC.

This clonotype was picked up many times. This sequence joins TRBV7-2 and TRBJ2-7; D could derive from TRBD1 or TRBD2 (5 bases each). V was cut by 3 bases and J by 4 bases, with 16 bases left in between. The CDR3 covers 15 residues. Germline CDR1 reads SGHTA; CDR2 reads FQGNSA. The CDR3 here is CASSFGTGTTYEQYF. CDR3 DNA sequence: TGTGCCAGCAGCTTTGGGACCGGGACGACTTACGAGCAGTACTTC.

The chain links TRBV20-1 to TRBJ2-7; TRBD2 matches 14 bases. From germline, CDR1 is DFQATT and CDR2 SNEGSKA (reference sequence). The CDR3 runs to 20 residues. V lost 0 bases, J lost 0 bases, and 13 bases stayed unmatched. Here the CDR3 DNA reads TGCAGTGCTAGAGATGGTCGGGGACTAGCGGGAGAGAGCGGCTCCTACGAGCAGTACTTC. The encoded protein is CSARDGRGLAGESGSYEQYF.

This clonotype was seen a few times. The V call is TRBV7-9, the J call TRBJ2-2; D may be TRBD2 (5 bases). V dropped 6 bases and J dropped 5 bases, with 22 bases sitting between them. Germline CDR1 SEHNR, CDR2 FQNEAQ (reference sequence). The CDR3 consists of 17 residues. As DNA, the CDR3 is TGTGCCAGCAGTCTCACAGCGGCGTCTAAATGGACCGGGGAGCTGTTTTTT. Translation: CASSLTAASKWTGELFF.